This T cell receptor beta chain originates from a study of CD8+ T cells in alopecia areata. A few counts support this clone. Following extraction, RNA underwent reverse transcription to cDNA, which served as the sequencing template. Some clones are missing from TCRdb's copy, which holds only in-frame ones; the method was immunoSEQ multiplex PCR. This repertoire shows about 260,000 clones, around three fifths found once; its top ten account for 0.9% to 0.95%. In germline, CDR1 is SQVTM, CDR2 ANQGSEA. The CDR3 totals 15 residues. V was trimmed by 6 bases and J by 4 bases, leaving 21 bases between them. Treatment defined: oral pan-JAK inhibitor, 5-10 mg twice daily. Peripheral blood, together with lesional scalp punch biopsies, was collected from alopecia areata patients.

The sequenced sample was CD4+ T cells sorted from blood, obtained at roughly week 53, from a patient treated with tofacitinib. The J gene is TRBJ1-2, the V gene TRBV29-1, with D maybe TRBD1 (5 bases). The sequence derives from a human donor with alopecia areata. CDR3 nucleotide sequence: TGCAGCGTCGACCTCCGGGACCCACTCTCCTATGGCTACACCTTC. It encodes CSVDLRDPLSYGYTF. The whole variable domain, filled in from reference TRBV29-1 and TRBJ1-2, reads SAVISQKPSRDICQRGTSLTIQCQVDSQVTMMFWYRQQPGQSLTLIATANQGSEATYESGFVIDKFPISRPNLTFSTLTVSNMSPEDSSIYLCSVDLRDPLSYGYTFGSGTRLTVV.